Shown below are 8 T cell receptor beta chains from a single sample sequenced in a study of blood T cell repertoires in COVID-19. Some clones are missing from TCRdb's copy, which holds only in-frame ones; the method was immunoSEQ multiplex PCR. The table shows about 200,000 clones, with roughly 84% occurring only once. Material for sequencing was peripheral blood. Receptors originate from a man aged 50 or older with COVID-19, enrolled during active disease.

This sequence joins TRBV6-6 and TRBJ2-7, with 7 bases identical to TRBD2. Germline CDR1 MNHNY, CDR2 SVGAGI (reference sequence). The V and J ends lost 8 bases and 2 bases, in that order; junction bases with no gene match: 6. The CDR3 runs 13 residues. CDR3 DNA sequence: TGTGCCAGCGGGACTACGGGCGCCTACGAGCAGTACTTC. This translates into CASGTTGAYEQYF.

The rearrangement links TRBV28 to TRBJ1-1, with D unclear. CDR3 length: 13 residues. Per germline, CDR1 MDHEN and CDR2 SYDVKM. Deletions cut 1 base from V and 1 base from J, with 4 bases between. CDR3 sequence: CASSLSWNTEAFF. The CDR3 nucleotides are TGTGCCAGCAGTTTATCTTGGAACACTGAAGCTTTCTTT.

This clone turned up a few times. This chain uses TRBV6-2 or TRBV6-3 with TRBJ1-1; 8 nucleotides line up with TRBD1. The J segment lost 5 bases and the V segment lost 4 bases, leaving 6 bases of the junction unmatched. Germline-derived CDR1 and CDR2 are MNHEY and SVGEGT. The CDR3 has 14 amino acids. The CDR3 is CASSSPGQGTEAFF. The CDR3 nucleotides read TGTGCCAGCAGTTCCCCTGGACAGGGAACTGAAGCTTTCTTT.

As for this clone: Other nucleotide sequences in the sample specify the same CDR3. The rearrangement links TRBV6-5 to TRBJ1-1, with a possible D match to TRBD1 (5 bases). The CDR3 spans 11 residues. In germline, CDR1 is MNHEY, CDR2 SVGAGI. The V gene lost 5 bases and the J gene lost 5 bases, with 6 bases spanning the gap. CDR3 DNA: TGTGCCAGCAGTCAGGGTACTGAAGCTTTCTTT. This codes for CASSQGTEAFF.

CDR3 region: CASSHGQAQPQHF. The CDR3 bases are TGTGCCAGCAGTCATGGACAGGCTCAGCCCCAGCATTTT. The chain couples TRBV6-2 or TRBV6-3 to TRBJ1-5; TRBD1 matches 7 bases. Germline lookup yields CDR1 MNHEY and CDR2 SVGEGT. V gave up 5 bases and J gave up 6 bases; unmatched junction bases: 4. The CDR3 extends over 13 amino acids.

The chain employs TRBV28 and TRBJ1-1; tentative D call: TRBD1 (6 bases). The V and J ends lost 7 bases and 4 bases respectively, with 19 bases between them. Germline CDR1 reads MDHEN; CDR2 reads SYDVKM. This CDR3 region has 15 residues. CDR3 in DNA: TGTGCCAGCACCCCGGTCGGGGGGGCGGTCACTGAAGCTTTCTTT. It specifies CASTPVGGAVTEAFF.

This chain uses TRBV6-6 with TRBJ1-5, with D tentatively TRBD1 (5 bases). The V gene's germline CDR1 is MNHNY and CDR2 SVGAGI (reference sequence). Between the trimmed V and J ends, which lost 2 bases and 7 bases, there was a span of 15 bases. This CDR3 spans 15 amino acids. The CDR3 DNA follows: TGTGCCAGCAGTTACCCTATGGGACTTTCGCAGCCCCAGCATTTT. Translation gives CASSYPMGLSQPQHF.

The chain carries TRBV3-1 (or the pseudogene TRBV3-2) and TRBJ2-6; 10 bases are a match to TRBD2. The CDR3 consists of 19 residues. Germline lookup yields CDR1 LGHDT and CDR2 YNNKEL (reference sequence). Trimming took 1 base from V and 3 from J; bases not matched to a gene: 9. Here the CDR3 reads CASSQVRIAGGGGANVLTF. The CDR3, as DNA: TGTGCCAGCAGCCAAGTTCGGATAGCGGGAGGTGGTGGGGCCAACGTCCTGACTTTC.